Listed below are T cell receptor beta chains from one sample, sequenced in a study of lymphopenia after photon versus proton radiotherapy. Repertoires were generated with immunoSEQ multiplex PCR, while TCRdb's copy carries only in-frame clones and drops some. Of about 30,000 clones listed, 94% were seen once; the top ten hold around 0.72%. This specimen was peripheral blood, taken from a patient treated with photon-based radiotherapy. These receptors were obtained from a woman between 50 and 59 years old with cholangiocarcinoma. Each CDR3 is given with its conserved first and last residue. D genes are given only for firm matches. Rows may omit the clone size; those that give it use once, few, many or a size class.

clone_size	v_call	j_call	d_call	cdr3_nt	cdr3_aa
.	TRBV5-1	TRBJ1-2	.	TGCGCCAGCAGCTTGAATACGGATACTAACTATGGCTACACCTTC	CASSLNTDTNYGYTF
.	TRBV18	TRBJ1-4	.	TGTGCCAGCTCACCGAGTACCGGGACACTTGATGAAAAACTGTTTTTT	CASSPSTGTLDEKLFF
.	TRBV7-9	TRBJ2-1	.	TGTGCCAGCAGAACGGGGACAGGCCGGGGGGATGAGCAGTTCTTC	CASRTGTGRGDEQFF
.	TRBV5-4	TRBJ2-7	.	TGTGCCAGCAGCTTGGGCACGGCGCTCCCGCCCCACTACGAGCAGTACTTC	CASSLGTALPPHYEQYF
.	TRBV29-1	TRBJ2-2	.	TGCAGCGTTGCCTGGACTGCCGTTGGCGGGGAGCTGTTTTTT	CSVAWTAVGGELFF
.	TRBV9	TRBJ2-3	TRBD1	TGTGCCAGCAGCGTAGCTCCGGGACAGCGCACAGATACGCAGTATTTT	CASSVAPGQRTDTQYF
.	TRBV29-1	TRBJ1-2	.	TGCAGCGTTGATATAGGGACCGGGCTCAGTGGCTACACCTTC	CSVDIGTGLSGYTF
.	TRBV6-5	TRBJ1-1	.	TGTGCCAGCAGTTACCGTGACAGCACTGAAGCTTTCTTT	CASSYRDSTEAFF
.	TRBV10-2	TRBJ2-3	.	TGCGCCAGCAAATTCCCCGGGGCAGATACGCAGTATTTT	CASKFPGADTQYF
.	TRBV7-9	TRBJ1-2	.	TGTGCCAGCAGCCCGAAGGGAGGAGAAAACTATGGCTACACCTTC	CASSPKGGENYGYTF
.	TRBV11-2	TRBJ1-6	.	TGTGCCAGCAGACTTCCGAATTCACCCCTCCACTTT	CASRLPNSPLHF
.	TRBV9	TRBJ1-1	.	TGTGCCAGCAGCGTCCTTCCGGGAGGCACTGAAGCTTTCTTT	CASSVLPGGTEAFF
.	TRBV19	TRBJ1-4	.	TGTGCCAGTAAAGATAGTGGGTCCTTAGGGGAAAAACTGTTTTTT	CASKDSGSLGEKLFF
.	TRBV10-3	TRBJ1-2	TRBD1	TGTGCCATCAGACTGGGACAGGGGATCTATGGCTACACCTTC	CAIRLGQGIYGYTF
.	TRBV7-9	TRBJ1-1	.	TGTGCCAGCAGCGGGGACCGGAGCACTGAAGCTTTCTTT	CASSGDRSTEAFF
once	TRBV6-5	TRBJ1-3	.	TGTGCCAGCAGTTCCGGTGGTAACACCATATATTTT	CASSSGGNTIYF
.	TRBV5-1	TRBJ2-1	.	TGCGCCAGCAGCTCCCGACAGACCAACTCCTACAATGAGCAGTTCTTC	CASSSRQTNSYNEQFF
once	TRBV19	TRBJ1-2	.	TGTGCCAGTAGTATCTGGTCGGAAAGTGCATTGTTCTATGGCTACACCTTC	CASSIWSESALFYGYTF